Shown below are 2 T cell receptor beta chains from a single sample sequenced in a study of prognosis after radiotherapy for stage I lung cancer. The TCR beta CDR3 region was amplified from genomic DNA, with two rounds of multiplex PCR being used for the amplification. First-round PCR employed TRBV- and TRBJ-specific primers for each gene. TCRdb re-derived calls from the multiplex PCR reads in MiXCR, one entry per CDR3 protein. The profile shows fewer than 40,000 distinct CDR3 sequences, around 48% of them singletons. Source: PBMCs, taken before or after stereotactic body radiation therapy (not recorded which). These receptors originate from a donor aged 50 or older with non-small cell lung cancer.

The chain carries TRBV5-1 and TRBJ1-1; tentatively, D is TRBD1 (6 bases). Germline assignment: CDR1 SGHRS and CDR2 YFSETQ. The CDR3 runs to 13 residues. Trimming pared 0 bases from V and 5 bases from J, leaving 8 bases between. CDR3 sequence (DNA): TGCGCCAGCAGCTTGGAGGGGGTTACTGAAGCTTTCTTT. Encoded protein: CASSLEGVTEAFF.

In its sample, this clonotype is medium-sized. In nucleotides, the CDR3 is TGTGCCAGCAGCGGGGGACAGAAATACTACGAGCAGTACTTC. Translated: CASSGGQKYYEQYF. V is TRBV7-2 and J is TRBJ2-7, with TRBD1 matching 7 bases. J lost 3 bases, V lost 5 bases, and 7 bases had no gene match. The V gene's germline CDR1 is SGHTA and CDR2 FQGNSA. The CDR3 totals 14 residues.